This is a list of T cell receptor beta chains from one sample in a study of control samples from healthy donors and cancer patients. Assay: immunoSEQ multiplex PCR; the TCRdb copy retains only in-frame clones and omits some. The table has 130,000 to 150,000 clones, about 93% seen once. Sequences were obtained from PBMCs. These receptors were collected from a man aged 60 to 75 with colorectal cancer. The CDR3 runs from the conserved cysteine through the conserved F or W. A D gene is named only where the DNA matches it firmly. Only part of the rows carry a size: once, few, many, or a class if the clone is expanded.

clone_size	cdr3_length	d_call	v_call	j_call	cdr3_aa	cdr3_nt
NA	13	NA	TRBV5-6	TRBJ1-6	CASSLGGFPPLHF	TGTGCCAGCAGCTTGGGGGGGTTTCCACCCCTCCACTTT
once	14	NA	TRBV11-2	TRBJ1-2	CASSLGRANYGYTF	TGTGCCAGCAGCTTGGGACGGGCTAACTATGGCTACACCTTC
NA	14	NA	TRBV3-1/TRBV3-2	TRBJ1-5	CASSQAGNNQPQHF	TGTGCCAGCAGCCAAGCAGGGAACAATCAGCCCCAGCATTTT
NA	15	NA	TRBV19	TRBJ1-4	CASSIGTATNEKLFF	TGTGCCAGTAGTATCGGGACTGCAACTAATGAAAAACTGTTTTTT
NA	16	NA	TRBV25-1	TRBJ2-5	CASSVRGLIFQETQYF	TGTGCCAGCAGTGTTCGGGGTCTTATTTTTCAGGAGACCCAGTACTTC
NA	12	NA	TRBV7-9	TRBJ2-7	CASSFQENEQYF	TGTGCCAGCAGCTTTCAGGAAAACGAGCAGTACTTC
NA	13	TRBD1	TRBV19	TRBJ2-3	CASARTGSDTQYF	TGTGCCAGTGCTCGGACAGGATCAGATACGCAGTATTTT
NA	18	NA	TRBV9	TRBJ1-1	CASSARRTSGSVNTEAFF	TGTGCCAGCAGCGCGAGACGGACATCTGGGTCAGTGAACACTGAAGCTTTCTTT
NA	17	TRBD1	TRBV6-6	TRBJ1-2	CASSPGTGLLVGYGYTF	TGTGCCAGCAGTCCCGGGACAGGGCTATTGGTCGGCTATGGCTACACCTTC
NA	16	NA	TRBV4-1	TRBJ2-1	CASSLPGRGAPNEQFF	TGCGCCAGCAGCCTCCCAGGACGGGGGGCCCCCAATGAGCAGTTCTTC
NA	14	NA	TRBV7-9	TRBJ1-2	CASSPGLSNYGYTF	TGTGCCAGCAGCCCGGGACTGAGTAACTATGGCTACACCTTC
NA	15	NA	TRBV24-1	TRBJ1-6	CATSPGGLGNSPLHF	TGTGCCACCTCCCCGGGGGGACTTGGTAATTCACCCCTCCACTTT
NA	16	TRBD2	TRBV2	TRBJ2-5	CASSLTSGGPGETQYF	TGTGCCAGCAGTTTGACTAGCGGGGGGCCGGGAGAGACCCAGTACTTC
NA	13	NA	TRBV28	TRBJ1-2	CASSLGGNYGYTF	TGTGCCAGCAGTTTAGGGGGGAACTATGGCTACACCTTC
NA	15	NA	TRBV19	TRBJ1-4	CASSIGWAGSEKLFF	TGTGCCAGTAGTATAGGATGGGCGGGAAGTGAAAAACTGTTTTTT
NA	15	NA	TRBV7-6	TRBJ2-5	CASSTYGGSQETQYF	TGTGCCAGCAGCACCTATGGGGGATCCCAAGAGACCCAGTACTTC
once	15	NA	TRBV6-5	TRBJ1-1	CASRQGVGVNTEAFF	TGTGCCAGCAGACAGGGCGTTGGCGTGAACACTGAAGCTTTCTTT
NA	12	NA	TRBV2	TRBJ1-4	CASSEGVEKLFF	TGTGCCAGCAGTGAGGGGGTCGAAAAACTGTTTTTT
NA	13	TRBD2	TRBV7-9	TRBJ2-1	CAFGSSGDPEQFF	TGTGCCTTCGGGTCTAGCGGGGACCCTGAGCAGTTCTTC
NA	15	NA	TRBV19	TRBJ1-5	CASSMAGSSNQPQHF	TGTGCCAGTAGTATGGCGGGGTCTAGCAATCAGCCCCAGCATTTT
NA	15	TRBD1	TRBV11-2	TRBJ2-4	CASSPGTGGSNIQYF	TGTGCCAGCAGCCCGGGGACAGGGGGCAGTAACATTCAGTACTTC
once	15	NA	TRBV5-4	TRBJ2-7	CASSPRGAGIHEQYF	TGTGCCAGCAGCCCGAGAGGGGCTGGGATCCACGAGCAGTACTTC
NA	17	TRBD2	TRBV6-2/TRBV6-3	TRBJ2-5	CASSTGVLAGDQETQYF	TGTGCCAGCAGTACGGGTGTACTAGCGGGGGACCAAGAGACCCAGTACTTC
NA	18	TRBD2	TRBV19	TRBJ2-2	CASSLGLAGGSNTGELFF	TGTGCCAGTAGTCTGGGACTAGCGGGGGGTTCGAACACCGGGGAGCTGTTTTTT
once	14	NA	TRBV9	TRBJ2-7	CASSPPGTTYEQYF	TGTGCCAGCAGCCCCCCGGGGACCACCTACGAGCAGTACTTC
once	16	TRBD1	TRBV7-9	TRBJ1-2	CASSLAWGQESEGYTF	TGTGCCAGCAGCTTAGCTTGGGGACAGGAAAGCGAGGGCTACACCTTC
NA	21	NA	TRBV21-1	TRBJ1-1	CASSKKPLGGATPPGNTEAFF	TGTGCCAGCAGCAAAAAGCCCCTGGGGGGGGCCACGCCGCCCGGGAACACTGAAGCTTTCTTT
NA	16	TRBD1	TRBV6-5	TRBJ1-6	CASSYSMDRGRSPLHF	TGTGCCAGCAGTTACTCGATGGACAGGGGCAGGTCACCCCTCCACTTT
NA	14	TRBD1	TRBV25-1	TRBJ2-2	CASTGQVDTGELFF	TGTGCCAGCACTGGACAGGTTGACACCGGGGAGCTGTTTTTT
NA	13	TRBD1	TRBV30	TRBJ2-2	CAWSGQGSGELFF	TGTGCCTGGAGTGGACAGGGTTCCGGGGAGCTGTTTTTT
NA	15	TRBD1	TRBV7-8	TRBJ1-1	CASSLSTGGNTEAFF	TGTGCCAGCAGCTTGTCGACAGGGGGCAACACTGAAGCTTTCTTT
NA	13	NA	TRBV27	TRBJ1-1	CASSLRLQVEAFF	TGTGCCAGCAGTTTACGTTTACAAGTAGAAGCTTTCTTT
NA	14	TRBD2	TRBV11-3	TRBJ2-1	CASRAGGPHNEQFF	TGTGCCAGCAGGGCGGGGGGACCTCACAATGAGCAGTTCTTC
once	14	NA	TRBV27	TRBJ1-3	CASSFSTSGNTIYF	TGTGCCAGCAGTTTCAGTACCTCTGGAAACACCATATATTTT
NA	12	NA	TRBV3-1/TRBV3-2	TRBJ1-6	CASSKNNSPLHF	TGTGCCAGCAGCAAGAACAATTCACCCCTCCACTTT
NA	15	TRBD1	TRBV7-9	TRBJ1-4	CASSLGQGLREKLFF	TGTGCCAGCAGCTTAGGACAGGGGCTGAGGGAAAAACTGTTTTTT
NA	16	NA	TRBV7-2	TRBJ2-7	CASSLPPWGASYEQYF	TGTGCCAGCAGCTTACCCCCCTGGGGGGCGTCCTACGAGCAGTACTTC
NA	15	TRBD1	TRBV27	TRBJ2-7	CASSSLGTGTYEQYF	TGTGCCAGCAGTTCCCTCGGGACAGGGACCTACGAGCAGTACTTC
NA	16	NA	TRBV4-2	TRBJ1-3	CASSQVWGLAGNTIYF	TGTGCCAGCAGCCAAGTGTGGGGGCTAGCTGGAAACACCATATATTTT
NA	15	TRBD2	TRBV6-6	TRBJ2-7	CASSDSGGESYEQYF	TGTGCCAGCAGTGATAGCGGGGGGGAGTCCTACGAGCAGTACTTC
NA	14	NA	TRBV20-1	TRBJ1-5	CSASSEGGYQPQHF	TGCAGTGCTAGTTCCGAGGGGGGATATCAGCCCCAGCATTTT
NA	13	NA	TRBV5-1	TRBJ2-5	CASSSGGSETQYF	TGCGCCAGCAGCTCAGGGGGGTCAGAGACCCAGTACTTC
NA	15	NA	TRBV27	TRBJ2-4	CASGLSPRPEGIQYF	TGTGCCAGCGGCTTGTCCCCTAGACCAGAGGGCATTCAGTACTTC
few	16	NA	TRBV11-3	TRBJ2-3	CASSLGGTTGTDTQYF	TGTGCCAGCAGCTTAGGGGGCACGACGGGCACAGATACGCAGTATTTT
NA	16	TRBD2	TRBV9	TRBJ2-1	CASSLNSGGARREQFF	TGTGCCAGCAGCCTAAATAGCGGGGGGGCCCGTCGAGAGCAGTTCTTC
NA	17	NA	TRBV4-1	TRBJ1-1	CASSQARTGGLNTEAFF	TGCGCCAGCAGCCAAGCTCGAACGGGGGGACTGAACACTGAAGCTTTCTTT
NA	17	NA	TRBV2	TRBJ2-1	CASSEAGSQGSYNEQFF	TGTGCCAGCAGTGAAGCAGGGAGTCAGGGGTCCTACAATGAGCAGTTCTTC
NA	12	NA	TRBV9	TRBJ2-5	CASSVEGETQYF	TGTGCCAGCAGCGTAGAGGGGGAGACCCAGTACTTC
NA	15	NA	TRBV7-9	TRBJ2-6	CASSLDRSGANVLTF	TGTGCCAGCAGCTTAGACAGATCTGGGGCCAACGTCCTGACTTTC
once	14	NA	TRBV24-1	TRBJ2-3	CATSQQGFTDTQYF	TGTGCCACCAGTCAACAGGGTTTCACAGATACGCAGTATTTT
NA	15	NA	TRBV19	TRBJ2-7	CASSIGRDRRYEQYF	TGTGCCAGTAGTATCGGCCGCGACAGGCGTTACGAGCAGTACTTC
NA	15	NA	TRBV6-1	TRBJ1-2	CASSETVGSGYGYTF	TGTGCCAGCAGTGAAACGGTTGGGTCAGGGTATGGCTACACCTTC
NA	17	NA	TRBV6-4	TRBJ1-5	CASSSRDGFYSNQPQHF	TGTGCCAGCAGTAGCAGAGACGGCTTTTATAGCAATCAGCCCCAGCATTTT
NA	13	TRBD1	TRBV30	TRBJ1-2	CAWSPQGAGGYTF	TGTGCCTGGAGTCCACAGGGGGCGGGCGGCTACACCTTC